Below, 25 T cell receptor beta chains from the same sample are listed, as sequenced in a study of long-term antiretroviral therapy in people with HIV. Researchers ran immunoSEQ v3.0 at survey level. The repertoire was sequenced with immunoSEQ multiplex PCR; TCRdb's copy has only in-frame clones and lacks some. Here the sample spans about 20,000 clones, roughly 80% being singletons. The input for sequencing was unsorted PBMCs, taken 2.9 years after starting antiretroviral therapy. The receptors come from a woman in her twenties or thirties with HIV.

The gene calls are TRBV9 and TRBJ2-3; 7 positions match TRBD2. In germline, CDR1 is SGDLS, CDR2 YYNGEE. Trimming cost V 2 bases and J 5 bases; bases outside gene matches: 8. The CDR3 has 15 amino acids. CDR3 in DNA: TGTGCCAGCAGCGTGCAACTAGCGTTCGGAGATACGCAGTATTTT. Amino acid sequence: CASSVQLAFGDTQYF.

In this sample, this clone turned up once. The V gene is TRBV5-1, the J gene TRBJ1-2, with D tentatively TRBD1 (5 bases). Germline loops: CDR1 SGHRS, CDR2 YFSETQ. Trimming cost V 7 bases and J 5 bases, with 18 bases left between them. The CDR3 length is 14 residues. This chain's CDR3 is CASQGDEGFYGYTF. For the CDR3, the DNA is TGCGCCAGCCAAGGGGACGAAGGTTTTTATGGCTACACCTTC.

J is TRBJ2-5 and V is TRBV20-1, with D hard to call. From germline, CDR1 is DFQATT and CDR2 SNEGSKA (reference sequence). With 5 bases removed from V and 2 bases from J, the gap between germline ends came to 6 bases. The CDR3 loop spans 11 amino acids. The CDR3 region has the DNA TGCAGTGCTTTAACTCAAGAGACCCAGTACTTC. Translating gives CSALTQETQYF.

V is TRBV6-5 and J is TRBJ1-1, with a weak D call TRBD1 (6 bases). V was clipped by 6 bases and J by 7 bases, with 21 bases between them. This CDR3 has 15 amino acids. Germline CDR1 MNHEY, CDR2 SVGAGI. CDR3: CASRTPSDSKIEAFF. CDR3 in DNA: TGTGCCAGCAGAACCCCATCGGACAGTAAGATTGAAGCTTTCTTT.

This chain connects TRBV19 to TRBJ2-6, with D unresolved. Trimming left V 6 bases short and J 0 bases short, with 3 bases between. There are 13 residues in the CDR3. The germline CDR1 and CDR2 sequences are LNHDA and SQIVND (reference sequence). The CDR3 nucleotides read TGTGCCAGTAGCGTCTCTGGGGCCAACGTCCTGACTTTC. This translates into CASSVSGANVLTF.

This clone was seen only once. This chain links TRBV5-1 with TRBJ1-2, with D unresolved. Germline CDR1 is SGHRS and CDR2 is YFSETQ. This CDR3 region has 15 residues. V gave up 4 bases and J gave up 4 bases, with 17 bases separating them. CDR3 sequence reads: CASSPEPGGIYGYTF. The CDR3 nucleotides are TGCGCCAGCAGCCCGGAACCGGGCGGTATCTATGGCTACACCTTC.

The rearrangement joins TRBV30 to TRBJ2-7; possibly TRBD1 for D (6 bases). In germline, CDR1 is GTSNPN, CDR2 SVGIG (reference sequence). The V gene lost 0 bases and the J gene lost 6 bases, with 15 bases spanning the gap. The CDR3 contains 14 residues. The CDR3 DNA sequence: TGTGCCTGGAGTGTAGGGGGTGGAGAGGTCGAGCAGTACGTC. It codes for CAWSVGGGEVEQYV.

The V call is TRBV6-4, the J call TRBJ2-4; 8 nucleotides align to TRBD1. With V trimmed by 3 bases and J by 9 bases, 7 bases remained unmatched. CDR1 and CDR2 from the germline V gene are MRHNA and SNTAGT. The CDR3 totals 14 residues. The CDR3 DNA follows: TGTGCCAGCAGTGAAACAGGGGGAAATGGCATTCAGTACTTC. This translates into CASSETGGNGIQYF.

The chain combines TRBV18 with TRBJ2-3; 7 bases match TRBD1. This CDR3 has 14 residues. CDR1 and CDR2 from the germline V gene are KGHSH and LQKENI. The J segment lost 0 bases and the V segment lost 6 bases, leaving 3 bases of the junction unmatched. The CDR3 nucleotides are TGTGCCAGCTCCTGGGACAGTAGCACAGATACGCAGTATTTT. Protein: CASSWDSSTDTQYF.

This clone was counted only a few times. The J gene is TRBJ2-7, the V gene TRBV5-1; 10 bases line up with TRBD2. The V and J ends lost 3 bases and 2 bases, in that order; junction bases with no gene match: 8. The CDR3 has 16 residues. Germline V gene data show CDR1 as SGHRS and CDR2 as YFSETQ. CDR3 coding DNA: TGCGCCAGCAGCTCCGCTAGCGGGGGTGCAACCTACGAGCAGTACTTC. Protein sequence: CASSSASGGATYEQYF.

CDR3 coding DNA: TGTGCCAGCAGTGCAACGGGGGATAATTCACCCCTCCACTTT. Encoded protein: CASSATGDNSPLHF. This chain connects TRBV6-1 to TRBJ1-6, with a possible D match to TRBD1 (5 bases). The CDR3 consists of 14 residues. Germline V CDR1 and CDR2: MNHNS, SASEGT. V gave up 4 bases and J gave up 5 bases, with 9 bases separating them.

The chain carries TRBV5-4 and TRBJ1-2; 8 nucleotides align to TRBD1. Per germline, CDR1 SGHNT and CDR2 YYREEE (reference sequence). This CDR3 spans 14 amino acids. The J segment lost 8 bases and the V segment lost 3 bases, leaving 9 bases of the junction unmatched. CDR3 bases: TGTGCCAGCAGCTCTCAGGGGGCCGGGGAAGGCTACACCTTC. Its protein product is CASSSQGAGEGYTF. Filled out from reference TRBV5-4 and TRBJ1-2, the complete variable domain reads ETGVTQSPTHLIKTRGQQVTLRCSSQSGHNTVSWYQQALGQGPQFIFQYYREEENGRGNFPPRFSGLQFPNYSSELNVNALELDDSALYLCASSSQGAGEGYTFGSGTRLTVV.

V gene TRBV4-2 combines with J gene TRBJ1-1; D not resolved. Germline CDR1 reads LGHNA; CDR2 reads YNFKEQ. The CDR3 is 16 amino acids. Trimming pared 0 bases from V and 0 bases from J, leaving 11 bases between. CDR3 amino acids: CASSQETAGLNTEAFF. The CDR3 DNA is TGTGCCAGCAGCCAAGAAACGGCCGGACTGAACACTGAAGCTTTCTTT.

This rearrangement joins TRBV6-1 to TRBJ1-5; D is ambiguous. There are 16 residues in the CDR3. Per germline, CDR1 MNHNS and CDR2 SASEGT. V lost 2 bases to trimming and J lost 1 base, with 12 bases between them. The DNA for the CDR3 is TGTGCCAGCAGTGAACCGTACTTTGGGAGCAATCAGCCCCAGCATTTT. Protein: CASSEPYFGSNQPQHF.

The V call is TRBV19, the J call TRBJ2-2; D gene unclear. The CDR3 sequence is 14 residues long. Germline values: CDR1 LNHDA, CDR2 SQIVND (reference sequence). V dropped 9 bases and J dropped 1 base, with 12 bases sitting between them. The CDR3 nucleotides read TGTGCCAGCTCATCGACCGGGAACACCGGGGAGCTGTTTTTT. This codes for CASSSTGNTGELFF. Variable domain in full (rest from reference TRBV19 and TRBJ2-2): DGGITQSPKYLFRKEGQNVTLSCEQNLNHDAMYWYRQDPGQGLRLIYYSQIVNDFQKGDIAEGYSVSREKKESFPLTVTSAQKNPTAFYLCASSSTGNTGELFFGEGSRLTVL.

The chain employs TRBV10-3 and TRBJ2-7; TRBD1 agrees at 9 bases. Germline V gene lookup returns CDR1 ENHRY and CDR2 SYGVKD. CDR3 length: 15 amino acids. J gave up 1 base and V 7 bases, and 8 bases lay outside the gene matches. In nucleotides, the CDR3 is TGTGCCATCAACCCGACAGGGGGAACATCCTACGAGCAGTACTTC. Protein sequence: CAINPTGGTSYEQYF.

The chain joins TRBV27 to TRBJ1-5, with unresolved D. The CDR3 has 15 residues. Looked up from germline, CDR1 is MNHEY and CDR2 is SMNVEV (reference sequence). Trimming removed 5 bases at V and 7 bases at J, with 18 bases between. The CDR3, as DNA: TGTGCCAGCAGTCCGCATATGGATACTTTCCAGCCCCAGCATTTT. It yields the protein CASSPHMDTFQPQHF.

The V and J genes are TRBV12-5 and TRBJ2-1; D uncertain. Germline-derived CDR1 and CDR2 are LGHNT and FRNRAP. The CDR3 has 13 amino acids. Trimming took off 6 bases at V and 4 bases at J, with 10 bases between the two ends. The DNA for the CDR3 is TGTGCTAGTGGCCTAACACAGTACAATGAGCAGTTCTTC. This codes for CASGLTQYNEQFF.

V usage is TRBV27 and J usage is TRBJ2-7, with 7 bases aligning to TRBD1. This CDR3 is built from 15 residues. After removal of 6 bases from V and 2 bases from J, the junction contained 10 bases not matched to a gene. From germline, CDR1 is MNHEY and CDR2 SMNVEV (reference sequence). CDR3 coding DNA: TGTGCCAGCAGCTCGCCGGGACAGAGTACCTACGAGCAGTACTTC. Protein: CASSSPGQSTYEQYF.

The chain couples TRBV11-2 to TRBJ2-7; 7 positions agree with TRBD1. V shed 1 base, J shed 2 bases, and the junction held 5 bases outside the gene matches. Germline CDR1 is SGHAT and CDR2 is FQNNGV. The CDR3 spans 15 residues. CDR3 nucleotides: TGTGCCAGCAGCTTAGTTGGGACAGCGGCCTACGAGCAGTACTTC. Translating gives CASSLVGTAAYEQYF.

The rearrangement joins TRBV2 to TRBJ2-5; tentative D call: TRBD1 (6 bases). Per the germline V gene, CDR1 is SNHLY and CDR2 is FYNNEI. Trimming took 7 bases from V and 2 from J, leaving 11 bases between them. The CDR3 runs to 13 residues. The CDR3 coding sequence is TGTGCCAGCAACCGGGACAAGCAAGAGACCCAGTACTTC. Encoded protein: CASNRDKQETQYF.

This clone was seen a handful of times. The chain combines TRBV5-6 with TRBJ1-2; the match to TRBD1 covers 10 bases. The CDR3 covers 15 residues. From germline, CDR1 is SGHDT and CDR2 YYEEEE. V lost 2 bases, J lost 6 bases, and 7 bases stayed unmatched. The CDR3 DNA reads TGTGCCAGCAGCTTCCCAGGGGGGACAGGGGATGGCTACACCTTC. Translating it yields CASSFPGGTGDGYTF.

This chain connects TRBV27 to TRBJ2-7; 9 positions agree with TRBD1. Germline-derived CDR1 and CDR2 are MNHEY and SMNVEV (reference sequence). The junction had 8 bases not matched to a gene; V was cut back by 2 bases and J by 3 bases. The CDR3 consists of 16 residues. CDR3 region: CASSLPPRTGDYEQYV. The CDR3 nucleotides read TGTGCCAGCAGTTTACCCCCCCGGACAGGGGACTACGAGCAGTACGTC.

The table lists this clone with a few counts. In DNA form, the CDR3 reads TGTGCCAGCAGCTTAACGGCGGGGAGCACAGATACGCAGTATTTT. Translating gives CASSLTAGSTDTQYF. The chain links TRBV7-9 to TRBJ2-3; tentative D call: TRBD2 (6 bases). This CDR3 comprises 15 residues. Germline assignment: CDR1 SEHNR and CDR2 FQNEAQ (reference sequence). With 2 bases removed from V and 0 bases from J, the gap between germline ends came to 9 bases.

The chain links TRBV29-1 to TRBJ1-5; D may be TRBD1 (6 bases). The V end lost 4 bases, the J end lost 5 bases, and 9 bases lay between the germline ends. CDR3 length: 12 amino acids. CDR1 and CDR2 (germline): SQVTM, ANQGSEA. The CDR3 DNA follows: TGCAGCGTTGCGGGGGCGGATCAGCCCCAGCATTTT. Translating it yields CSVAGADQPQHF.